The 8 T cell receptor beta chains presented below share a single source sample, sequenced in a study of blood T cell repertoires in COVID-19. Data came from immunoSEQ multiplex PCR; TCRdb stores just in-frame clones and leaves some out. The profile covers fewer than 350,000 clones, with about nine tenths appearing a single time and roughly 2.1% taken by the ten largest. The sample comprised PBMCs or T cells enriched from blood (not recorded which). The receptor set was obtained from a woman aged 40-49 years with acute COVID-19.

The chain uses TRBV10-3 and TRBJ1-4; no clear D gene. This CDR3 is 14 amino acids long. V lost 8 bases to trimming and J lost 1 base, with 11 bases between them. Germline V gene data show CDR1 as ENHRY and CDR2 as SYGVKD. The CDR3 coding sequence is TGTGCCATCCGAGGGTTAGGAACTAATGAAAAACTGTTTTTT. Protein sequence: CAIRGLGTNEKLFF.

The chain has TRBV30 and TRBJ1-3; TRBD1 might be the D (5 bases). Germline V CDR1 and CDR2: GTSNPN, SVGIG (reference sequence). The CDR3 has 12 amino acids. V dropped 8 bases and J dropped 0 bases, with 8 bases sitting between them. DNA of the CDR3: TGTGCCGGGACCTACTCTGGAAACACCATATATTTT. As protein: CAGTYSGNTIYF. The full variable domain, rest sourced from reference TRBV30 and TRBJ1-3, is SQTIHQWPATLVQPVGSPLSLECTVEGTSNPNLYWYRQAAGRGLQLLFYSVGIGQISSEVPQNLSASRPQDRQFILSSKKLLLSDSGFYLCAGTYSGNTIYFGEGSWLTVV.

The rearrangement links TRBV7-2 to TRBJ2-7; a possible D gene is TRBD1 (5 bases). This CDR3 has 14 residues. Germline CDR1 is SGHTA and CDR2 is FQGNSA. Trimming removed 1 base at V and 3 bases at J, with 10 bases between. Here the CDR3 DNA reads TGTGCCAGCAGCTTAGATCTTAGGGGCTACGAGCAGTACTTC. This encodes CASSLDLRGYEQYF. The complete variable domain, with remaining parts taken from reference TRBV7-2 and TRBJ2-7, reads GAGVSQSPSNKVTEKGKDVELRCDPISGHTALYWYRQSLGQGLEFLIYFQGNSAPDKSGLPSDRFSAERTGGSVSTLTIQRTQQEDSAVYLCASSLDLRGYEQYFGPGTRLTVT.

The chain is built from TRBV7-9 and TRBJ1-1; D remains ambiguous. V lost 7 bases to trimming and J lost 4 bases, with 10 bases between them. Germline CDR1 is SEHNR and CDR2 is FQNEAQ (reference sequence). The CDR3 runs to 12 residues. The CDR3 loop is CASTARSTEAFF. The CDR3 region has the DNA TGTGCCAGCACTGCGCGGAGCACTGAAGCTTTCTTT.

J is TRBJ1-2 and V is TRBV3-1 (or the pseudogene TRBV3-2); D might be TRBD1 (5 bases). Germline V gene lookup returns CDR1 LGHDT and CDR2 YNNKEL (reference sequence). V dropped 0 bases and J dropped 4 bases, with 12 bases sitting between them. This CDR3 is 15 amino acids long. The CDR3 sequence: CASSQDLGRAYGYTF. Here the CDR3 DNA reads TGTGCCAGCAGCCAAGATCTCGGCAGGGCCTATGGCTACACCTTC.

This chain connects TRBV19 to TRBJ2-7, with D possibly matching TRBD1 (5 bases). Germline lookup yields CDR1 LNHDA and CDR2 SQIVND (reference sequence). The CDR3 runs 15 residues. V was clipped by 5 bases and J by 6 bases, with 20 bases between them. CDR3 loop: CASSPNRQSPGEQYF. The CDR3 nucleotides are TGTGCCAGTAGTCCCAACCGACAGTCTCCGGGCGAGCAGTACTTC.

V gene TRBV5-1 combines with J gene TRBJ2-7, with a weak D call TRBD1 (5 bases). The CDR3 contains 14 residues. V dropped 2 bases and J dropped 5 bases, with 14 bases sitting between them. Germline CDR1 is SGHRS and CDR2 is YFSETQ. The CDR3 is CASSFGQGAHEQYF. The CDR3 nucleotides read TGCGCCAGCAGCTTCGGGCAGGGCGCACACGAGCAGTACTTC.

The chain recombines TRBV19 with TRBJ1-2; 12 nucleotides line up with TRBD1. CDR3 length: 16 amino acids. Germline V gene lookup returns CDR1 LNHDA and CDR2 SQIVND (reference sequence). Trimming cost V 4 bases and J 8 bases; bases outside gene matches: 11. In nucleotides, the CDR3 is TGTGCCAGTAGTAATCGGGGGACAGGGGGCTTCGACGGCTACACCTTC. It specifies CASSNRGTGGFDGYTF.